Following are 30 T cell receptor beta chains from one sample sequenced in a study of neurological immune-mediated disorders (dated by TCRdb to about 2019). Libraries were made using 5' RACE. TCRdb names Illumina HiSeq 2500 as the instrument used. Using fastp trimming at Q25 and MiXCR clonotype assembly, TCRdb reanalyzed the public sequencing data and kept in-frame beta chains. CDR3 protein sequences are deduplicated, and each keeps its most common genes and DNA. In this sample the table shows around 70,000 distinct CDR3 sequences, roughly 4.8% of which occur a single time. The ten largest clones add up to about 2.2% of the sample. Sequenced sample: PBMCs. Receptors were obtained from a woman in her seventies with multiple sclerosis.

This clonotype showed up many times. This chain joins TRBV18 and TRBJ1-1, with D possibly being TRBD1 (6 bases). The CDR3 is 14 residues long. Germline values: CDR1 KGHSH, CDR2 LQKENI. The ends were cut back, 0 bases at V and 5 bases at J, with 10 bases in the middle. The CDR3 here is CASSPPGGPTEAFF. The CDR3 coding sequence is TGTGCCAGCTCACCACCGGGGGGGCCGACTGAAGCTTTCTTT.

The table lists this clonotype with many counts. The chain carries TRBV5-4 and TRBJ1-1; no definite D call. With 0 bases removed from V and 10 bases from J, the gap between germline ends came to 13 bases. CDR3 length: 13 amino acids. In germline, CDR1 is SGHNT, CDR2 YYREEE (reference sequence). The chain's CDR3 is CASSLGQVDGAFF. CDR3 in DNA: TGTGCCAGCAGCTTGGGGCAGGTCGATGGAGCTTTCTTT.

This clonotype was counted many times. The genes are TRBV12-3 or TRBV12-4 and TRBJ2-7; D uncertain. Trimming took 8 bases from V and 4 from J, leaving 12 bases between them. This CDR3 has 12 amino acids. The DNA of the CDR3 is TGTGCCAGCTCAGGCCCCACGTACGAGCAGTACTTC. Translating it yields CASSGPTYEQYF.

The CDR3 coding sequence is TGCAGCTACAGGGGAAAGGGAGGAGAGACCCAGTACTTC. Translation: CSYRGKGGETQYF. The chain carries TRBV20-1 and TRBJ2-5, with TRBD1 as a possible D gene (7 bases). Looked up from germline, CDR1 is DFQATT and CDR2 is SNEGSKA (reference sequence). The CDR3 runs to 13 residues.

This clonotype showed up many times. The CDR3 DNA reads as TGTGCCAGCAGGGGCGCCGAATACTACAATGAGCAGTTCTTC. Protein sequence: CASRGAEYYNEQFF. This sequence joins TRBV12-3 or TRBV12-4 and TRBJ2-1; no firm D call. The CDR3 length is 14 residues. V was pared by 6 bases and J by 3 bases, with 12 bases between.

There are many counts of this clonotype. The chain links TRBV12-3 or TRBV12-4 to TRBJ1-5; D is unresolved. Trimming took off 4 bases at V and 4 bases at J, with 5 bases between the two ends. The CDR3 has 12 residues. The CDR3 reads CASSYNNQPQHF. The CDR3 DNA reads TGTGCCAGCAGTTATAATAATCAGCCCCAGCATTTT.

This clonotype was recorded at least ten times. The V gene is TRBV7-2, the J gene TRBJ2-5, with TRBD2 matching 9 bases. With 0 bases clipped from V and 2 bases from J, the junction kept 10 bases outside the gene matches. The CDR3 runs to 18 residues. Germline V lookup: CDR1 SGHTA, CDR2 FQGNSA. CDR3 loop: CASSLAAGGRVAQETQYF. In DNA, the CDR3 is TGTGCCAGCAGCTTAGCAGCGGGAGGCCGGGTTGCTCAAGAGACCCAGTACTTC. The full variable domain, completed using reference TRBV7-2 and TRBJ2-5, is GAGVSQSPSNKVTEKGKDVELRCDPISGHTALYWYRQSLGQGLEFLIYFQGNSAPDKSGLPSDRFSAERTGGSVSTLTIQRTQQEDSAVYLCASSLAAGGRVAQETQYFGPGTRLLVL.

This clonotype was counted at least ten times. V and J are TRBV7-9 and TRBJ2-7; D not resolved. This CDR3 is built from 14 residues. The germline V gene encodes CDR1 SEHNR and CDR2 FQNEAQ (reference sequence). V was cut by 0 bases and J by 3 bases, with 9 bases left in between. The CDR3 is CASSLAGWVYEQYF. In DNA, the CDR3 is TGTGCCAGCAGCTTAGCGGGGTGGGTCTACGAGCAGTACTTC.

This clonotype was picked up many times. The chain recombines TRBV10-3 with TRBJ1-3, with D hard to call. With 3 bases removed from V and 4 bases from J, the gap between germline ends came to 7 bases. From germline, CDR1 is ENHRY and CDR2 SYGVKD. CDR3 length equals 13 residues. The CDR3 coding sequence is TGTGCCATCAGTGAATTCGGGGGAAACACCATATATTTT. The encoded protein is CAISEFGGNTIYF.

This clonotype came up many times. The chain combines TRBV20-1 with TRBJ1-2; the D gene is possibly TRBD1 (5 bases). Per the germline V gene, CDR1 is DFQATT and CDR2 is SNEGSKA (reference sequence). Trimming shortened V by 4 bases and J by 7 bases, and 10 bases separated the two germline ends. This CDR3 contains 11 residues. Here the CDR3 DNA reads TGCAGTGCTAACACGGGGCGTGGCTACACCTTC. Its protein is CSANTGRGYTF.

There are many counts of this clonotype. The CDR3 bases are TGTGCCAGCAGTAAGCTAGCGGGAGGGCCAGGGGAGACCCAGTACTTC. This gives the protein CASSKLAGGPGETQYF. The J gene is TRBJ2-5, the V gene TRBV27, with 12 bases matching TRBD2. The CDR3 length is 16 residues. V lost 5 bases to trimming and J lost 5 bases; unmatched junction nucleotides: 9. Germline V gives CDR1 MNHEY, CDR2 SMNVEV (reference sequence).

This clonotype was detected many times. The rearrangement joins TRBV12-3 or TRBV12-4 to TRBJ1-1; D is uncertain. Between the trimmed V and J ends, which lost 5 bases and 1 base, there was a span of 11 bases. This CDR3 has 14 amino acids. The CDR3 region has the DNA TGTGCCAGCAGTCCCCAACAGACGAACACTGAAGCTTTCTTT. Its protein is CASSPQQTNTEAFF.

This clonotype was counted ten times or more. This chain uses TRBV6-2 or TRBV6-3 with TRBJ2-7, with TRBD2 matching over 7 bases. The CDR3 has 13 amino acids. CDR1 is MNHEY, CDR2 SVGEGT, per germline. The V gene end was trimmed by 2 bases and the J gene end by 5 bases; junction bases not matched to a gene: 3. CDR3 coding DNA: TGTGCCAGCAGTTACGCGGGAGTAAACGAGCAGTACTTC. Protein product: CASSYAGVNEQYF.

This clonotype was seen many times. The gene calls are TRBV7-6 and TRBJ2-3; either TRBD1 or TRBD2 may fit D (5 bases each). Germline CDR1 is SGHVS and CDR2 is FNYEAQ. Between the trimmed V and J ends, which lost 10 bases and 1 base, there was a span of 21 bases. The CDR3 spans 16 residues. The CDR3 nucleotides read TGTGCCACTACCGCCTTGAACAGGCGGGGCACAGATACGCAGTATTTT. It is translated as CATTALNRRGTDTQYF. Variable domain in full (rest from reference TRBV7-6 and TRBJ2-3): GAGVSQSPRYKVTKRGQDVALRCDPISGHVSLYWYRQALGQGPEFLTYFNYEAQQDKSGLPNDRFSAERPEGSISTLTIQRTEQRDSAMYRCATTALNRRGTDTQYFGPGTRLTVL.

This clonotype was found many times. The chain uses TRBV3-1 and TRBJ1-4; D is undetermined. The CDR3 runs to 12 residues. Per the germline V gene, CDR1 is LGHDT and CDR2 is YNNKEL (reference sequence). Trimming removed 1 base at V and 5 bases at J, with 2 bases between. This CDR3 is CASSQVNEKLFF. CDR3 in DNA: TGTGCCAGCAGCCAAGTAAATGAAAAACTGTTTTTT.

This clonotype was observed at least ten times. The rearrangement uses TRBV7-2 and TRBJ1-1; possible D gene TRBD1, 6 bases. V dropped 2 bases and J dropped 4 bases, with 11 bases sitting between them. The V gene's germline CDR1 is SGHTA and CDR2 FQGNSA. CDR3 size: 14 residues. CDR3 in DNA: TGTGCCAGCAGCTTAAGCGCAGGGGTCACTGAAGCTTTCTTT. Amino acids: CASSLSAGVTEAFF.

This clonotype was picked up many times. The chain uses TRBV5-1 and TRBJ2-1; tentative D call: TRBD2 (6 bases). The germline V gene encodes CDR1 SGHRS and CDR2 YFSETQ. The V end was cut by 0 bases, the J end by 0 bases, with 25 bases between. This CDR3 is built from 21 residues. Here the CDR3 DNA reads TGCGCCAGCAGCTTGGAAATGTGGGGCGGGACGTCAGTGTCCTCCTACAATGAGCAGTTCTTC. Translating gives CASSLEMWGGTSVSSYNEQFF.

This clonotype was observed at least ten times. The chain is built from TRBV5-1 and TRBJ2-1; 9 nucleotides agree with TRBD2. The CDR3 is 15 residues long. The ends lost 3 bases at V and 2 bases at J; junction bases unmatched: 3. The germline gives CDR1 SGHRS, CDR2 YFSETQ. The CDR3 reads CASSSAGGPYNEQFF. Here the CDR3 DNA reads TGCGCCAGCAGCTCAGCGGGAGGCCCCTACAATGAGCAGTTCTTC.

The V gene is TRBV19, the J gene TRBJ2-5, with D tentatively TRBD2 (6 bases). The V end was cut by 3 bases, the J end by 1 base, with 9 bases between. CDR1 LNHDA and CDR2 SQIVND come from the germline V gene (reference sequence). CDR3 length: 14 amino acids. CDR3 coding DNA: TGTGCCAGTAGTATCCGGGGGACCCAAGAGACCCAGTACTTC. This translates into CASSIRGTQETQYF.

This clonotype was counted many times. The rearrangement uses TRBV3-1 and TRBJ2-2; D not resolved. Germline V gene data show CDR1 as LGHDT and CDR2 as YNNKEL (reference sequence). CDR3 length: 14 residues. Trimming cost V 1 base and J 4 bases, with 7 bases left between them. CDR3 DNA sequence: TGTGCCAGCAGCCAAGTTAGTCCCACCGGGGAGCTGTTTTTT. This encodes CASSQVSPTGELFF.

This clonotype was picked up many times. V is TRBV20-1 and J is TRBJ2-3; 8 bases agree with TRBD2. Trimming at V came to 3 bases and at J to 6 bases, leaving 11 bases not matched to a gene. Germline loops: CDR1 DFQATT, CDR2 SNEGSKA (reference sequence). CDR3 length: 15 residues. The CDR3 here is CSAREVAGRGDTQYF. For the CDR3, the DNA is TGCAGTGCTAGGGAAGTAGCGGGGCGAGGGGATACGCAGTATTTT.

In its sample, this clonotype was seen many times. The CDR3 sequence is CASRRDNTDTQYF. The CDR3 coding sequence is TGTGCCAGCAGGCGGGACAACACAGATACGCAGTATTTT. V usage is TRBV6-5 and J usage is TRBJ2-3; D tentatively fits TRBD1 or TRBD2 (6 bases each). The CDR3 extends over 13 amino acids. From germline, CDR1 is MNHEY and CDR2 SVGAGI. Trimming shortened V by 6 bases and J by 2 bases, and 9 bases separated the two germline ends.

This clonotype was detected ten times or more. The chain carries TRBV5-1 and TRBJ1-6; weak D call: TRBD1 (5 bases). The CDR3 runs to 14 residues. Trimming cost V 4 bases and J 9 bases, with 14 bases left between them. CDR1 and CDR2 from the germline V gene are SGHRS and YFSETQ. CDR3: CASSVQELASPLHF. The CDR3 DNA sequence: TGCGCCAGCAGCGTACAGGAGTTAGCTTCACCCCTCCACTTT.

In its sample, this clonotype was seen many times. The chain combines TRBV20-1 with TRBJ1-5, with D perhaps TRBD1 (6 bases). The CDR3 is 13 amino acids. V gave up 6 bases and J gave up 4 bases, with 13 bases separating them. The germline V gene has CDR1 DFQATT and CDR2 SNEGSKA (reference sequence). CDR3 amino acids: CSAPGTLNQPQHF. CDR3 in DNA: TGCAGTGCGCCCGGGACACTAAATCAGCCCCAGCATTTT.

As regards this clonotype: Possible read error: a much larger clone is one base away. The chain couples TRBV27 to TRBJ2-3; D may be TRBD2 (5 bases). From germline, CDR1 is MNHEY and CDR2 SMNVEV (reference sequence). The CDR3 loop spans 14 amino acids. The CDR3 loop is CAPPLWESTDTQYF. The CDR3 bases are TGTGCACCCCCTCTGTGGGAGAGCACAGATACGCAGTATTTT.

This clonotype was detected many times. The CDR3 loop is CASGPGRTGTQYF. CDR3 bases: TGTGCCAGCGGTCCGGGGCGGACGGGGACCCAGTACTTC. This chain links TRBV12-3 or TRBV12-4 with TRBJ2-5; D assignment may be TRBD1 or TRBD2 (5 bases each). Trimming cost V 8 bases and J 7 bases, with 17 bases left between them. This CDR3 has 13 amino acids.

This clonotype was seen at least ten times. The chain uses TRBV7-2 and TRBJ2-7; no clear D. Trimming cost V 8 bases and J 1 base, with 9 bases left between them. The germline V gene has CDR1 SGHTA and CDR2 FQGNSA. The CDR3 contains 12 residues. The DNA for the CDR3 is TGTGCCAGCGTTGGATCGTCCTACGAGCAGTACTTC. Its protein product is CASVGSSYEQYF.

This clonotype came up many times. The chain's CDR3 is CASSLGSASTDTQYF. As DNA, the CDR3 is TGTGCCAGCAGCTTAGGTTCTGCCTCCACAGATACGCAGTATTTT. The rearrangement links TRBV7-6 to TRBJ2-3; D uncertain. The CDR3 runs 15 residues. Trimming removed 1 base at V and 2 bases at J, with 10 bases between. CDR1 SGHVS and CDR2 FNYEAQ come from the germline V gene. Based on the CDR3 plus reference TRBV7-6 and TRBJ2-3, the full variable domain is GAGVSQSPRYKVTKRGQDVALRCDPISGHVSLYWYRQALGQGPEFLTYFNYEAQQDKSGLPNDRFSAERPEGSISTLTIQRTEQRDSAMYRCASSLGSASTDTQYFGPGTRLTVL.

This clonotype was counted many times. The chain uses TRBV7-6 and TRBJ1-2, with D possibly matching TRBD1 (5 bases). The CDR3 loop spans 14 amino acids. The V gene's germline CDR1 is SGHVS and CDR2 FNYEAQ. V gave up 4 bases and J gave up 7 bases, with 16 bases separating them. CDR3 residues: CASSSIGGSGGYTF. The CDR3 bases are TGTGCCAGCAGCTCGATCGGGGGTTCTGGTGGCTACACCTTC.

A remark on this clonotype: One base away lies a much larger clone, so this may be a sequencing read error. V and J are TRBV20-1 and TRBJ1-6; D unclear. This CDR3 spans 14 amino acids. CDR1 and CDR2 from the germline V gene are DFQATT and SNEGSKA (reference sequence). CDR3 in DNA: TGCAGTGCTAGACCCCCTCTGCTCGGCTCACACCTCCACTTT. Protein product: CSARPPLLGSHLHF.